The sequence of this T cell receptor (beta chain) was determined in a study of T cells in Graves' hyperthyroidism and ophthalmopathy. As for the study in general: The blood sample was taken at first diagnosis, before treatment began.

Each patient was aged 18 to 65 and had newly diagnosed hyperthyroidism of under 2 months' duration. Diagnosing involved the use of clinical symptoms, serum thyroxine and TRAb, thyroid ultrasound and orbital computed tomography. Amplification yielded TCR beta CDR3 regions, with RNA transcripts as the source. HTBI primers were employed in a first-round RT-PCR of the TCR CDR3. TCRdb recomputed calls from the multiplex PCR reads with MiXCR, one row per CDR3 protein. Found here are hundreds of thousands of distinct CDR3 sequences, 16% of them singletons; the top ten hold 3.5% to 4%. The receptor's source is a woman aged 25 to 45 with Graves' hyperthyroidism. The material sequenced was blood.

The CDR3 is CASSNSRGPQHF. The DNA for the CDR3 is TGTGCCAGCAGCAACTCTCGGGGGCCCCAGCATTTT. The V and J genes are TRBV7-6 and TRBJ1-5; D is undetermined. CDR1 and CDR2 (germline): SGHVS, FNYEAQ. CDR3 length: 12 residues. Trimming took off 5 bases at V and 9 bases at J, with 11 bases between the two ends. The full variable domain, with the rest looked up from reference TRBV7-6 and TRBJ1-5, is GAGVSQSPRYKVTKRGQDVALRCDPISGHVSLYWYRQALGQGPEFLTYFNYEAQQDKSGLPNDRFSAERPEGSISTLTIQRTEQRDSAMYRCASSNSRGPQHFGDGTRLSIL.